A selection of T cell receptor beta chains follows, all from one sample in a study of blood T cell repertoires in COVID-19. The method was immunoSEQ multiplex PCR; TCRdb's version includes in-frame clones alone and lacks a portion of them. The sample holds 94,000 or so clones, approximately 90% seen once. The sequencing input was peripheral blood. All receptors derive from a woman of 80 years or more with active COVID-19. The CDR3 runs from the conserved cysteine through the conserved F or W. The D gene is left open where the match is weak. Size values are once, few and many counts, or a class for expanded clones, and some rows have none.

j_gene | d_gene | abundance | v_gene | CDR3nt | CDR3aa
TRBJ2-1 | TRBD2 | - | TRBV6-5 | TGTGCCAGCAGCCGATTTAGCGGGAGGGCCGGTGAGCAGTTCTTC | CASSRFSGRAGEQFF
TRBJ2-3 | TRBD2 | - | TRBV13 | TGTGCCAGCAGCAATAGCGGGAGCACAGATACGCAGTATTTT | CASSNSGSTDTQYF
TRBJ2-7 | TRBD1 | - | TRBV5-1 | TGCGCCAGCAGCCCTGGACAGGGCCCCCACGAGCAGTACTTC | CASSPGQGPHEQYF
TRBJ2-5 | TRBD2 | - | TRBV29-1 | TGCAGCGCGGGCGGGACTAGCGGGGGAACGGAGACCCAGTACTTC | CSAGGTSGGTETQYF
TRBJ2-5 | TRBD2 | - | TRBV28 | TGTGCCAGCAGTCTATTTGGGACTAGCGGGACAGAGACCCAGTACTTC | CASSLFGTSGTETQYF
TRBJ1-3 | - | - | TRBV2 | TGTGCCAGCAGGCCTTTGGGGGCAGCTGGAAACACCATATATTTT | CASRPLGAAGNTIYF
TRBJ2-2 | - | - | TRBV5-1 | TGCGCCAGCAGCGGGACAGGGATCACTAGCGGGAACACCGGGGAGCTGTTTTTT | CASSGTGITSGNTGELFF
TRBJ1-1 | - | - | TRBV3-1/TRBV3-2 | TGTGCCAGCAGCCACCCTAACAGGAACACTGAAGCTTTCTTT | CASSHPNRNTEAFF
TRBJ2-4 | TRBD1 | - | TRBV7-9 | TGTGCCAGCAGCATTCTCAGGGGGTTGACCAAAAACATTCAGTACTTC | CASSILRGLTKNIQYF
TRBJ2-3 | - | - | TRBV7-3 | TGTGCCAGCAGCTTACAGGGGTACACAGATACGCAGTATTTT | CASSLQGYTDTQYF
TRBJ2-2 | TRBD1 | - | TRBV6-5 | TGTGCCAGCAACTTCCGGGACAGGGTAACCGGGGAGCTGTTTTTT | CASNFRDRVTGELFF
TRBJ2-2 | - | - | TRBV7-9 | TGTGCCAGCAGCCCCCGTAGGGCAGGGCTATTTGTGGAGCTGTTTTTT | CASSPRRAGLFVELFF
TRBJ1-3 | - | - | TRBV7-6 | TGTGCCAGCAGCTTACTTTCGGTCTCTGGAAACACCATATATTTT | CASSLLSVSGNTIYF
TRBJ1-2 | - | - | TRBV14 | TGTGCCAGCAGCCAAGATTACGGCGGATACTATGGCTACACCTTC | CASSQDYGGYYGYTF
TRBJ1-2 | - | - | TRBV5-5 | TGTGCCAGCAGCTTGGACCCACATGTATCCTATGGCTACACCTTC | CASSLDPHVSYGYTF
TRBJ1-4 | TRBD1 | - | TRBV7-9 | TGTGCCAGCAGCTTACCCGGGACAGCTAATGAAAAACTGTTTTTT | CASSLPGTANEKLFF
TRBJ2-5 | - | once | TRBV28 | TGTGCCAGCAGTTCCCCCCCGACAGTTGGCCAGTACTTC | CASSSPPTVGQYF
TRBJ2-3 | TRBD2 | - | TRBV7-2 | TGTGCCAGCAGCCCCCTAGCGGGAGGGGTAGGAGATACGCAGTATTTT | CASSPLAGGVGDTQYF
TRBJ2-1 | TRBD2 | - | TRBV19 | TGTGCCAGTCTAGGGACTAGCGGGAGGAATGAGCAGTTCTTC | CASLGTSGRNEQFF
TRBJ2-3 | - | - | TRBV19 | TGTGCCAGTAGCGTTGTGGATACGCAGTATTTT | CASSVVDTQYF
TRBJ2-5 | TRBD1 | - | TRBV7-9 | TGTGCCAGCAGCTCCTCCCAGGGGGCGGAAGAGACCCAGTACTTC | CASSSSQGAEETQYF
TRBJ2-7 | - | - | TRBV21-1 | TGTGCCAGCAACCAGACCTACGAGCAGTACTTC | CASNQTYEQYF
TRBJ1-2 | - | - | TRBV28 | TGTGCCAGCAGTTCTGTAGGAGGGGCCTCAAACTATGGCTACACCTTC | CASSSVGGASNYGYTF